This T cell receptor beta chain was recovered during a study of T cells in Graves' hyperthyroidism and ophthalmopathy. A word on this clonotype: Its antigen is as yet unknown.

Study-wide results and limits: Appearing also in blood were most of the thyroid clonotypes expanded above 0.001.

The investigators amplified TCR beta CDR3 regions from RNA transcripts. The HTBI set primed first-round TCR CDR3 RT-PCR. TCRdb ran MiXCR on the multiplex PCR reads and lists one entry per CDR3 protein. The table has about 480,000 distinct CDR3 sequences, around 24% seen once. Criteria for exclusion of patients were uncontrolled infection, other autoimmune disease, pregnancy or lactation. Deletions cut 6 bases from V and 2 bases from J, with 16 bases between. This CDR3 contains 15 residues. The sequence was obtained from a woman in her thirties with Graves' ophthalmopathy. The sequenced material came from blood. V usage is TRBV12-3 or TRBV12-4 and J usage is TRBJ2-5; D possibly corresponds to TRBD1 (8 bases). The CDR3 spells CASRSNRGGQETQYF. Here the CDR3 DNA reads TGTGCCAGCAGAAGCAACAGGGGGGGACAAGAGACCCAGTACTTC.